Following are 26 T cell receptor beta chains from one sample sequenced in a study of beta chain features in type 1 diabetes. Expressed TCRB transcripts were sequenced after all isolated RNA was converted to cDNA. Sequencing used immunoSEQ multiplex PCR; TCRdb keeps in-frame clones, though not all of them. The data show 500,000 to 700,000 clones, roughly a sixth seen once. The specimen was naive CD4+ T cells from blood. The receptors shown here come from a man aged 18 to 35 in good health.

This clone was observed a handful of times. This CDR3 is CASSPTLTETEAFF. Here the CDR3 DNA reads TGTGCCAGCAGCCCGACTCTTACAGAAACTGAAGCTTTCTTT. The chain employs TRBV5-4 and TRBJ1-1; D is uncertain. Germline V CDR1 and CDR2: SGHNT, YYREEE (reference sequence). The CDR3 runs to 14 residues. Trimming cost V 4 bases and J 5 bases, with 15 bases left between them.

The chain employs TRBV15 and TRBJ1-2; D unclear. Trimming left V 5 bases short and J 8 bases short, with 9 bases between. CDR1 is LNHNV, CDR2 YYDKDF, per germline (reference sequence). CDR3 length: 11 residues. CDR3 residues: CATSGFVGYTF. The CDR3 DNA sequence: TGTGCCACCAGCGGATTCGTGGGCTACACCTTC.

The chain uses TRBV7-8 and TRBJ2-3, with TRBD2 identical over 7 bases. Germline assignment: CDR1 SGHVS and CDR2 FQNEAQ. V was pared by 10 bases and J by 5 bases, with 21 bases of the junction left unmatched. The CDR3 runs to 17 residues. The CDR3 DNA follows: TGTGCCATCCACCCGACACGGACTAGAGGTTCCGGAGATACGCAGTATTTT. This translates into CAIHPTRTRGSGDTQYF. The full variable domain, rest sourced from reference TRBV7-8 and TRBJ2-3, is GAGVSQSPRYKVAKRGQDVALRCDPISGHVSLFWYQQALGQGPEFLTYFQNEAQLDKSGLPSDRFFAERPEGSVSTLKIQRTQQEDSAVYLCAIHPTRTRGSGDTQYFGPGTRLTVL.

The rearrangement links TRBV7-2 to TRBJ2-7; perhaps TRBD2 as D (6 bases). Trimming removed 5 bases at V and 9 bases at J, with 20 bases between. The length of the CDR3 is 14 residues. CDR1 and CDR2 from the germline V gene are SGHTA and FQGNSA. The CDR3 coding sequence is TGTGCCAGCAGCCCCCCCTCGTCAGGGAGGATGCAGTACTTC. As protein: CASSPPSSGRMQYF.

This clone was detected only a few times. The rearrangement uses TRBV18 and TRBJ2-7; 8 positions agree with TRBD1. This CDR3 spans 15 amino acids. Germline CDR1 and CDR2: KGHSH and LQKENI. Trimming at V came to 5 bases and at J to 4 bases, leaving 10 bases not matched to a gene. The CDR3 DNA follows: TGTGCCAGCTCAGAGGGGACAGGTCCTAGGTACGAGCAGTACTTC. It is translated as CASSEGTGPRYEQYF.

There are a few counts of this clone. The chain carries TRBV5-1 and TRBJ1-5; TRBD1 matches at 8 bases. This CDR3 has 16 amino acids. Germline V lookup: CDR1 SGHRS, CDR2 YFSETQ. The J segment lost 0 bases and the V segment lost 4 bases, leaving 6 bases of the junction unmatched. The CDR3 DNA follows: TGCGCCAGCAGCCCCACAGGGGGTTATAGCAATCAGCCCCAGCATTTT. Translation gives CASSPTGGYSNQPQHF.

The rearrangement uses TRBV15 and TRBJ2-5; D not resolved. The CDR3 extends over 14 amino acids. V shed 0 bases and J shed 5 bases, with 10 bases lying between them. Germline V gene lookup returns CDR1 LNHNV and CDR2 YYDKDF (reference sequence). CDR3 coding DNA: TGTGCCACCAGCAGAGATAAAGTGTTGGAGACCCAGTACTTC. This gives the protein CATSRDKVLETQYF. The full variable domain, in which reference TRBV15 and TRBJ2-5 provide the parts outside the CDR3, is DAMVIQNPRYQVTQFGKPVTLSCSQTLNHNVMYWYQQKSSQAPKLLFHYYDKDFNNEADTPDNFQSRRPNTSFCFLDIRSPGLGDTAMYLCATSRDKVLETQYFGPGTRLLVL.

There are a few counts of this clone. This CDR3 is CASSPGTGAYNEKLFF. The CDR3 DNA is TGTGCCAGCAGTCCCGGGACAGGGGCCTATAATGAAAAACTGTTTTTT. The genes are TRBV25-1 and TRBJ1-4; TRBD1 aligns across 10 bases. Germline V gives CDR1 MGHDK, CDR2 SYGVNS. The CDR3 has 16 residues. The V gene end was trimmed by 5 bases and the J gene end by 4 bases; junction bases not matched to a gene: 7.

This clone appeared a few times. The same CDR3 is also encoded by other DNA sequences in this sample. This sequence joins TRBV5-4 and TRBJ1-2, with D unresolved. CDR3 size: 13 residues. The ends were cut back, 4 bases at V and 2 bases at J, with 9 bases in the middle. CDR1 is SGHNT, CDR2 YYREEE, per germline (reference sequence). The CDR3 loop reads CASSPDTNYGYTF. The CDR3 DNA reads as TGTGCCAGCAGCCCAGACACGAACTATGGCTACACCTTC.

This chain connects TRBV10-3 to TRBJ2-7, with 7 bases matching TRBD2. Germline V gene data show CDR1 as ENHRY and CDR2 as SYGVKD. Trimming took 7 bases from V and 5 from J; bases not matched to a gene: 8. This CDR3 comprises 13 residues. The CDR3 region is CAITSRSGDEQYF. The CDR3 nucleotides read TGTGCCATCACAAGCCGGAGCGGGGACGAGCAGTACTTC.

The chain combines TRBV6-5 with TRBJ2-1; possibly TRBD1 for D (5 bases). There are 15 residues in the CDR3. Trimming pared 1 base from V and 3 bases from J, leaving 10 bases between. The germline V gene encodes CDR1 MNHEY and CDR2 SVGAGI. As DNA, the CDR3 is TGTGCCAGCAGTTACTTAGGGCAGGGCTACAATGAGCAGTTCTTC. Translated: CASSYLGQGYNEQFF.

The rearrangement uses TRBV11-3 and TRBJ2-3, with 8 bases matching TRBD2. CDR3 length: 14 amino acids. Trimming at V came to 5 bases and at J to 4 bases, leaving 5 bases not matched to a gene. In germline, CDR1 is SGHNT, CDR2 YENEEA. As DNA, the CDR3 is TGTGCCAGCAGCCCCGGGGGGGCCGCAGATACGCAGTATTTT. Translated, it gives CASSPGGAADTQYF. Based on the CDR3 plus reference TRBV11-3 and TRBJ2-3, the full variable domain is EAGVVQSPRYKIIEKKQPVAFWCNPISGHNTLYWYLQNLGQGPELLIRYENEEAVDDSQLPKDRFSAERLKGVDSTLKIQPAELGDSAVYLCASSPGGAADTQYFGPGTRLTVL.

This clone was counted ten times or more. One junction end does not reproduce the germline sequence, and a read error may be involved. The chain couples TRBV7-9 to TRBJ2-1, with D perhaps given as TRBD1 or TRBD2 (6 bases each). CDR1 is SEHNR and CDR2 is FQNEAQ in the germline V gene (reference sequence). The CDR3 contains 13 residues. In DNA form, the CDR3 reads TGTGCCAGCAGCTTAGCGCGGGACAAGGAGCAGTTCTTC. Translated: CASSLARDKEQFF. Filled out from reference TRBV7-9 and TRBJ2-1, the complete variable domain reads DTGVSQNPRHKITKRGQNVTFRCDPISEHNRLYWYRQTLGQGPEFLTYFQNEAQLEKSRLLSDRFSAERPKGSFSTLEIQRTEQGDSAMYLCASSLARDKEQFFGPGTRLTVL.

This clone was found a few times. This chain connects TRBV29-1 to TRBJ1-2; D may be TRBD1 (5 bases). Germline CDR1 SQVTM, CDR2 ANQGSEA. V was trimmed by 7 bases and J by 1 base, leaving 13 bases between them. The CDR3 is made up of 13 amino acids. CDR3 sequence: CSAEGRDNYGYTF. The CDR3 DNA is TGCAGCGCCGAGGGCAGGGATAACTATGGCTACACCTTC.

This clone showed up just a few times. The CDR3 spells CASSRQFNQPQHF. CDR3 in DNA: TGTGCCAGCAGTCGACAGTTCAATCAGCCCCAGCATTTT. V gene TRBV6-5 combines with J gene TRBJ1-5; D perhaps matches TRBD1 (5 bases). Germline assignment: CDR1 MNHEY and CDR2 SVGAGI. With 5 bases removed from V and 3 bases from J, the gap between germline ends came to 8 bases. The CDR3 consists of 13 residues.

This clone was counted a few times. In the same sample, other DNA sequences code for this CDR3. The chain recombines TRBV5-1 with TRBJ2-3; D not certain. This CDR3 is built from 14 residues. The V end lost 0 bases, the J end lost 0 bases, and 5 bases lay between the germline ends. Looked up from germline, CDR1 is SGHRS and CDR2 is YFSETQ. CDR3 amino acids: CASSLDGSTDTQYF. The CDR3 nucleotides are TGCGCCAGCAGCTTGGACGGCAGCACAGATACGCAGTATTTT.

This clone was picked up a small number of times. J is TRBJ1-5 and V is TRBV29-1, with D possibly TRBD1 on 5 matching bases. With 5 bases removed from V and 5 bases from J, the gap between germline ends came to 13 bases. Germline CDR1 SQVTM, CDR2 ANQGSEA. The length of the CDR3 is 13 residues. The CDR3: CSVLDRMDQPQHF. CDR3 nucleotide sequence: TGCAGCGTTCTCGACAGAATGGATCAGCCCCAGCATTTT.

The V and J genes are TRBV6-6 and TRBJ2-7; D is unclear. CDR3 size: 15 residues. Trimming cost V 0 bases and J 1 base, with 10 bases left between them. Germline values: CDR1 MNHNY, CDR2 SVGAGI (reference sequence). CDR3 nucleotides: TGTGCCAGCAGTTACTCGATGGCGTTTTCCTACGAGCAGTACTTC. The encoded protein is CASSYSMAFSYEQYF.

As DNA, the CDR3 is TGTGCCAGCGAGGGACAGAAAAACACCGGGGAGCTGTTTTTT. Its protein is CASEGQKNTGELFF. The V and J genes are TRBV6-1 and TRBJ2-2; TRBD1 matches 7 bases. This CDR3 contains 14 residues. V trimming: 8 bases; J trimming: 2 bases; junction bases outside the gene matches: 5. Germline V gene sequence: CDR1 MNHNS, CDR2 SASEGT.

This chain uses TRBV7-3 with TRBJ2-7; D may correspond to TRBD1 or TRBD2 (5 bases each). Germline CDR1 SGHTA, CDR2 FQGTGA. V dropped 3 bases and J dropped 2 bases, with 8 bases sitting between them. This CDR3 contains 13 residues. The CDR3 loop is CASSFGGAYEQYF. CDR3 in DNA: TGTGCCAGCAGCTTTGGGGGAGCCTACGAGCAGTACTTC. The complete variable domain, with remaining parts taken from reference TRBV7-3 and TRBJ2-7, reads GAGVSQTPSNKVTEKGKYVELRCDPISGHTALYWYRQSLGQGPEFLIYFQGTGAADDSGLPNDRFFAVRPEGSVSTLKIQRTERGDSAVYLCASSFGGAYEQYFGPGTRLTVT.

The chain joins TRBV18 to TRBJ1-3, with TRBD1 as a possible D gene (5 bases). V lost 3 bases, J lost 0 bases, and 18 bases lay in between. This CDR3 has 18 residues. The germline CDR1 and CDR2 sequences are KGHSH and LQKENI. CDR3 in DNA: TGTGCCAGCTCACCCTCCGGGATATCAGGGAGCTCTGGAAACACCATATATTTT. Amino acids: CASSPSGISGSSGNTIYF.

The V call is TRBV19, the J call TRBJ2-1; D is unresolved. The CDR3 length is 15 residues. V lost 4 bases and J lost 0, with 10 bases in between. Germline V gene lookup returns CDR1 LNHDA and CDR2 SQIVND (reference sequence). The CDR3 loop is CASSTTVVSYNEQFF. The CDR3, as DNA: TGTGCCAGTAGTACCACGGTGGTCTCCTACAATGAGCAGTTCTTC.

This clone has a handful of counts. CDR3 sequence (DNA): TGTGCCAGCAGCGTGACAGGGGCCCCGAACACTGAAGCTTTCTTT. Translating gives CASSVTGAPNTEAFF. V gene TRBV5-6 combines with J gene TRBJ1-1, with 8 nucleotides matching TRBD1. CDR1 SGHDT and CDR2 YYEEEE come from the germline V gene. Trimming cost V 4 bases and J 1 base; bases outside gene matches: 6. The CDR3 has 15 residues.

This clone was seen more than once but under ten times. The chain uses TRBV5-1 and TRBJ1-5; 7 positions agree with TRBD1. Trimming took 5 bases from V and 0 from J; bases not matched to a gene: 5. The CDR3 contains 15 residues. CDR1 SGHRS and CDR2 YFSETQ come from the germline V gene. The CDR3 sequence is CASRPDRDSNQPQHF. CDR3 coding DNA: TGCGCCAGCAGGCCCGACAGGGATAGCAATCAGCCCCAGCATTTT.

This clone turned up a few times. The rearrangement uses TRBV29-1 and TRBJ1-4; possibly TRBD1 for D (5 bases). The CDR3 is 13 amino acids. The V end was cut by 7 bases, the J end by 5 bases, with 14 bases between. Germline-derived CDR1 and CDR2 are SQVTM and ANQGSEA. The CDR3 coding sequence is TGCAGCGCCAAAGCGACAGAGAATGAAAAACTGTTTTTT. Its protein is CSAKATENEKLFF.

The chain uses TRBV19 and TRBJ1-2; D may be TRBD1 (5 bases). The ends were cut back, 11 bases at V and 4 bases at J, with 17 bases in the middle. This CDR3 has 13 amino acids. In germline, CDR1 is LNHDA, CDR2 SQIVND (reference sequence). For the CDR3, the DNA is TGTGCCTCTCACGGGGGGGTAGCCTATGGCTACACCTTC. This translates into CASHGGVAYGYTF.